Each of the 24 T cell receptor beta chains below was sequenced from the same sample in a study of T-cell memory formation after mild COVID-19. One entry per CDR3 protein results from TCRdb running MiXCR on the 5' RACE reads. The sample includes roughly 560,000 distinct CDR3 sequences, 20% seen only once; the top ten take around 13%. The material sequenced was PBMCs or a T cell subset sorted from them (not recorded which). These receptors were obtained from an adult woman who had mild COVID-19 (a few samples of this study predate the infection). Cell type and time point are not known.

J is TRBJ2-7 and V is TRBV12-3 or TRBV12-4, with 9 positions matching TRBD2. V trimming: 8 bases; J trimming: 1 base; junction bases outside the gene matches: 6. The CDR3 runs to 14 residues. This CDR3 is CASREAGGSYEQYF. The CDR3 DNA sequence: TGTGCCAGCCGCGAGGCGGGAGGGTCCTACGAGCAGTACTTC.

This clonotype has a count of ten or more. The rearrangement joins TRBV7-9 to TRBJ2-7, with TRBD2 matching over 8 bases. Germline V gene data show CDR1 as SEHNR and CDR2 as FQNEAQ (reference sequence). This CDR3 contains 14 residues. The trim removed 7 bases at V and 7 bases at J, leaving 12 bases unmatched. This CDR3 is CASTPPAGVHEQYF. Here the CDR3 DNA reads TGTGCCAGCACCCCCCCAGCGGGAGTTCATGAGCAGTACTTC.

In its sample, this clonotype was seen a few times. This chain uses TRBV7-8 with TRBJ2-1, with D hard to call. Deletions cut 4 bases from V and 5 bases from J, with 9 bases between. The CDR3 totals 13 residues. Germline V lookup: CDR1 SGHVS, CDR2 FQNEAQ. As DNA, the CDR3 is TGTGCCAGCAGCTCGTTCCGACACAATGAGCAGTTCTTC. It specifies CASSSFRHNEQFF.

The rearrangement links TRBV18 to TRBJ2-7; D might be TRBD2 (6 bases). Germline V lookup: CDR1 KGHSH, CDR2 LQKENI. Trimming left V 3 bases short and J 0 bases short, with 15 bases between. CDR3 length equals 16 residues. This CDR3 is CASSPVGRDFSYEQYF. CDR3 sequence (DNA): TGTGCCAGCTCACCGGTCGGGCGGGACTTCTCCTACGAGCAGTACTTC.

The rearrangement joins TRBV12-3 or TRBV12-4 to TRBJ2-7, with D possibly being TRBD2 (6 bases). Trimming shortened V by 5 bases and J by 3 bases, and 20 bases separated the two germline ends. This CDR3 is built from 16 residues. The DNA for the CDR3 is TGTGCCAGCAGTCCAACGACTGGGGGAGGACTCTACGAGCAGTACTTC. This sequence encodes CASSPTTGGGLYEQYF.

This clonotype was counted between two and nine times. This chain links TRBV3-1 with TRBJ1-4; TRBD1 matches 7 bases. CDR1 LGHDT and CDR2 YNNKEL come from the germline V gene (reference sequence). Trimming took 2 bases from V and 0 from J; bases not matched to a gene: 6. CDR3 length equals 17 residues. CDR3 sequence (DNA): TGTGCCAGCAGCCAACTGTGGGGGACAGCAACTAATGAAAAACTGTTTTTT. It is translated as CASSQLWGTATNEKLFF.

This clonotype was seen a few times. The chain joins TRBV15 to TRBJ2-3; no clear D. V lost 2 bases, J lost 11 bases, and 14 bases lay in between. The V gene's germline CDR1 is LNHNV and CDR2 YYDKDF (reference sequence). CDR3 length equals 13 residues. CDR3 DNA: TGTGCCACCAGCAGATTGGGTACGGGTAGGCAGTATTTT. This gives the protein CATSRLGTGRQYF.

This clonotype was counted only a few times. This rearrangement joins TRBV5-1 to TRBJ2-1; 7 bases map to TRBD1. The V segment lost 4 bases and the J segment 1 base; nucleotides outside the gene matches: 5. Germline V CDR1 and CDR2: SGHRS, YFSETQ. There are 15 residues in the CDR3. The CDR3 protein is CASSPGQQSYNEQFF. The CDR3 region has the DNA TGCGCCAGCAGCCCGGGACAGCAGTCCTACAATGAGCAGTTCTTC.

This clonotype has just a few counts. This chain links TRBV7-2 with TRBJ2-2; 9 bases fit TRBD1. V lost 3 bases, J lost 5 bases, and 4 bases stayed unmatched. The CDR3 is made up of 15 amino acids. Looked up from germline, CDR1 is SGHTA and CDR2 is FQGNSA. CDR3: CASSFGTGTTGELFF. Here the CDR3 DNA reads TGTGCCAGCAGCTTCGGGACAGGGACTACCGGGGAGCTGTTTTTT.

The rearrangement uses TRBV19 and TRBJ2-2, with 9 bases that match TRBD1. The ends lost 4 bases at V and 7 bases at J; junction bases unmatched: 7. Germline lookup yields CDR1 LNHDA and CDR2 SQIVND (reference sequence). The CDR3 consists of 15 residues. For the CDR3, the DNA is TGTGCCAGTAGTACTCGGACAGGGGCGGTCGGGGAGCTGTTTTTT. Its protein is CASSTRTGAVGELFF.

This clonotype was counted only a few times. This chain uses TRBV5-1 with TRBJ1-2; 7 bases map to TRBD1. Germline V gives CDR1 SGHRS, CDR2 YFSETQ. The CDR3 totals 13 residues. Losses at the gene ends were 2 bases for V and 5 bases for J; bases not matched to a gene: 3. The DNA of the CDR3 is TGCGCCAGCAGCTTACAACAGGGGTATGGCTACACCTTC. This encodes CASSLQQGYGYTF. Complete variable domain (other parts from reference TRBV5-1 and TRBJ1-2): KAGVTQTPRYLIKTRGQQVTLSCSPISGHRSVSWYQQTPGQGLQFLFEYFSETQRNKGNFPGRFSGRQFSNSRSEMNVSTLELGDSALYLCASSLQQGYGYTFGSGTRLTVV.

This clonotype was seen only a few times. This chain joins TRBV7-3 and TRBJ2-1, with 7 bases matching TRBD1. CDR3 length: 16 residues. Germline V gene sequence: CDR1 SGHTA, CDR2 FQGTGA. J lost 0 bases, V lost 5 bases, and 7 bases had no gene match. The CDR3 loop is CASSTGQASSYNEQFF. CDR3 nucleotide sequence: TGTGCCAGCAGCACCGGACAGGCAAGCTCCTACAATGAGCAGTTCTTC.

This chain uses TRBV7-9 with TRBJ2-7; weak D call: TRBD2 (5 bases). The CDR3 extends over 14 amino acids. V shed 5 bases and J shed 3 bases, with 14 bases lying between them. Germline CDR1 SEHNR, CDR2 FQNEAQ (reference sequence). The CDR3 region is CASSPPGRDYEQYF. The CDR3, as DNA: TGTGCCAGCAGCCCCCCTGGTCGGGACTACGAGCAGTACTTC.

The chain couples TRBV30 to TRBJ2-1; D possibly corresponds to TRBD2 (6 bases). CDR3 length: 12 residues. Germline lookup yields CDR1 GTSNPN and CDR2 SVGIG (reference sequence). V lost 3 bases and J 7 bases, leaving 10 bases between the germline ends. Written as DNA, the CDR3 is TGTGCCTGGAGAGGAGGGATAAATGAGCAGTTCTTC. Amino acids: CAWRGGINEQFF.

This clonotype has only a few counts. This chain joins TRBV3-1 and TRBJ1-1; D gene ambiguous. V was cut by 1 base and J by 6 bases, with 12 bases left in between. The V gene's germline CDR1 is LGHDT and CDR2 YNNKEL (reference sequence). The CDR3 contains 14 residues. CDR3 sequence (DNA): TGTGCCAGCAGCCAAGTTTTTGGGGAAGCTGAAGCTTTCTTT. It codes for CASSQVFGEAEAFF.

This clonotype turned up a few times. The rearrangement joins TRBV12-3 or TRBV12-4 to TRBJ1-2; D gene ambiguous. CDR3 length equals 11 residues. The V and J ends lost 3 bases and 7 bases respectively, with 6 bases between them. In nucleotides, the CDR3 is TGTGCCAGCAGTTTTTCGGCTGGCTACACCTTC. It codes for CASSFSAGYTF.

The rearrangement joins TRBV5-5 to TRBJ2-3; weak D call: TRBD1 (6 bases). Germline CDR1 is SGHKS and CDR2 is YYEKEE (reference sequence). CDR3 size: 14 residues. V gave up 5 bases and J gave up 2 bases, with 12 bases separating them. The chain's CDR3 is CASRQGSHTDTQYF. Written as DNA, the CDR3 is TGTGCCAGCAGGCAGGGGAGCCACACAGATACGCAGTATTTT.

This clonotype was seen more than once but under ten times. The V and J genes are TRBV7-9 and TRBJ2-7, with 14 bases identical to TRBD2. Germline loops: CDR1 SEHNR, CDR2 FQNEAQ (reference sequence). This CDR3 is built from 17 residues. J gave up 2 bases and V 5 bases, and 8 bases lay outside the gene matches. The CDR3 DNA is TGTGCCAGCAGCCGAGGGACTAGCGGGAGCCACACCTACGAGCAGTACTTC. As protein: CASSRGTSGSHTYEQYF.

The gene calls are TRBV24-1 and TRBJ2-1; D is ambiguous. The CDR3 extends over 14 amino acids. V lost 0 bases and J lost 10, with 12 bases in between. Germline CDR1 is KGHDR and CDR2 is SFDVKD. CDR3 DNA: TGTGCCACCAGTGATTTGGACTCTAATTTAGAGCAGTTCTTC. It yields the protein CATSDLDSNLEQFF.

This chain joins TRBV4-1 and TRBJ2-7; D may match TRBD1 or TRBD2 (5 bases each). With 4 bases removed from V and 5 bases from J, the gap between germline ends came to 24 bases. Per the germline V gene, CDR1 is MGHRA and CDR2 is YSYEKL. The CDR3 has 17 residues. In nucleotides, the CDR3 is TGCGCCAGCAGCCGCCTTTTCCCGGGACCGACAACGAACGAGCAGTACTTC. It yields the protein CASSRLFPGPTTNEQYF.

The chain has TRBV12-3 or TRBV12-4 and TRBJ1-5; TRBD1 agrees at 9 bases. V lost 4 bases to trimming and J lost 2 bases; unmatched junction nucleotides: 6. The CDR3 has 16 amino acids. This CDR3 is CASSYEQGAGNQPQHF. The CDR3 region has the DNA TGTGCCAGCAGTTACGAACAGGGGGCGGGCAATCAGCCCCAGCATTTT.

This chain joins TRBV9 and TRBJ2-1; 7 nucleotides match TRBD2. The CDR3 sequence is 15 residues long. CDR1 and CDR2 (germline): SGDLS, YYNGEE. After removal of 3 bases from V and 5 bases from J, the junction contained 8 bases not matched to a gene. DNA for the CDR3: TGTGCCAGCAGCGCCACGGGGGGAAGGGACAATGAGCAGTTCTTC. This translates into CASSATGGRDNEQFF.

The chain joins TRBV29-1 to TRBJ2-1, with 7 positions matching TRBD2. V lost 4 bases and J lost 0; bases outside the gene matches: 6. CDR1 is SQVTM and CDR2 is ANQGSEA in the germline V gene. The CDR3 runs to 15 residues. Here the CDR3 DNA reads TGCAGCGTTGTGGGGGGGACCAACTCCTACAATGAGCAGTTCTTC. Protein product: CSVVGGTNSYNEQFF.

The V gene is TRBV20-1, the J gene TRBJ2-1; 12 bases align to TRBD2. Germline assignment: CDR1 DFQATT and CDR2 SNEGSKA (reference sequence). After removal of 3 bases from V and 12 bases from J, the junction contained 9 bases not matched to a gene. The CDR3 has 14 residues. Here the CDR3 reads CSASQETSGGPQFF. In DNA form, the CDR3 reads TGCAGTGCTAGTCAGGAGACTAGCGGGGGACCGCAGTTCTTC.